This TCR beta chain was documented in a study of blood T cell repertoires in COVID-19. Study-level information: Samples representing acute and convalescent COVID-19 were sourced from the United States, Italy and Spain.

Original data processing: Counts of nucleated cells, estimated from reference gene primer amplification, were obtained. Data came from immunoSEQ multiplex PCR; TCRdb stores just in-frame clones and leaves some out. D and trimming come from the DNA, and the V and J calls and clone size come from that table. The sample contains roughly 76,000 clones, roughly 91% of which appear only once. Across 20 to 25 US areas, participants ranged in age from roughly 18 to 95 years. What was sequenced was PBMCs or T cells enriched from blood (not recorded which). This clonotype was obtained from a woman in her fifties or sixties with acute COVID-19.

Here the CDR3 DNA reads TGTGCCAGAAGCTTTTGGCCGAGGACAGGGGTGTCAGATACGCAGTATTTT. This gives the protein CARSFWPRTGVSDTQYF. The V and J genes are TRBV5-3 and TRBJ2-3, with 9 bases matching TRBD1. TRBV5-3 qualifies as an ORF whose function is uncertain. This CDR3 region has 17 residues. J was trimmed by 4 bases and V by 2 bases; bases with no gene match: 11.